The entry below gives a single T cell receptor beta chain sequence along with its context. The data are from a study of T cells in Graves' hyperthyroidism and ophthalmopathy. RNA transcripts yielded amplified TCR beta CDR3 regions. Using the HTBI primer set, a first-round RT-PCR was run on the TCR CDR3. TCRdb used MiXCR to reprocess the multiplex PCR reads, holding one entry per CDR3 protein. The sample lists around 290,000 distinct CDR3 sequences; about an eighth were seen once. Trimming pared 6 bases from V and 7 bases from J, leaving 15 bases between. The CDR3 contains 13 residues. Germline CDR1 and CDR2: MNHNS and SASEGT.

The chain uses TRBV6-1 and TRBJ2-5, with D maybe TRBD2 (6 bases). The clonotype comes from a woman aged 25 to 39 with Graves' hyperthyroidism that later progressed to Graves' ophthalmopathy. The sequenced sample was blood. The CDR3 DNA sequence: TGTGCCAGCAGCCGGGACTTCCAGGGGACCCAGTACTTC. The encoded protein is CASSRDFQGTQYF.